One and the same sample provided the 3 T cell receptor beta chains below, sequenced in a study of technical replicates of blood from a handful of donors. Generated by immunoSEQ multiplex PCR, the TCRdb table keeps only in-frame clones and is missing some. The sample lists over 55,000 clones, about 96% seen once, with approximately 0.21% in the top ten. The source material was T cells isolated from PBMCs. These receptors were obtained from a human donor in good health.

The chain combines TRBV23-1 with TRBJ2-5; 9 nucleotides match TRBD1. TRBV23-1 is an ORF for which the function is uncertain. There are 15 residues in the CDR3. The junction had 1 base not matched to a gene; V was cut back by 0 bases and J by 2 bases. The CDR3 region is CASSQSGQGQETQYF. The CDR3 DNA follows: TGCGCCAGCAGTCAATCGGGACAGGGACAAGAGACCCAGTACTTC.

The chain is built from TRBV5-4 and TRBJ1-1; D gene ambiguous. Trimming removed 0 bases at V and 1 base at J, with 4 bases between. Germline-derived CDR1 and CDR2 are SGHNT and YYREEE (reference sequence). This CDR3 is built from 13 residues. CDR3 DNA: TGTGCCAGCAGCTTGGAACAGAACACTGAAGCTTTCTTT. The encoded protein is CASSLEQNTEAFF.

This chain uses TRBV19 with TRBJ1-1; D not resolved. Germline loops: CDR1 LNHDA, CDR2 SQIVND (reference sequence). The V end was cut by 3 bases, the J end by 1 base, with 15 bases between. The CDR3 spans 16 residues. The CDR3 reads CASSIPGRGRNTEAFF. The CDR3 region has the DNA TGTGCCAGTAGTATCCCCGGTCGGGGTAGGAACACTGAAGCTTTCTTT.